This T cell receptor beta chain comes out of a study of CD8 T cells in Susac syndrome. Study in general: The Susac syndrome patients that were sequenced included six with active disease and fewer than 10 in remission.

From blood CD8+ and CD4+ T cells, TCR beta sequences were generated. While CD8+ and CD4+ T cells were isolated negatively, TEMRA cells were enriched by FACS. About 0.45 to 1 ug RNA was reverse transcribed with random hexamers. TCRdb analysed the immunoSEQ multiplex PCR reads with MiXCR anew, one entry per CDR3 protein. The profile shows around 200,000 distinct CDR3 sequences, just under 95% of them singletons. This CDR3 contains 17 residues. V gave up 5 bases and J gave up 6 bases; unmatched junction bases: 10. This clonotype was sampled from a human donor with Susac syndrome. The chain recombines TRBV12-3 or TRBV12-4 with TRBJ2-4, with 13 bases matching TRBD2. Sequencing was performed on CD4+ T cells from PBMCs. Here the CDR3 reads CASSPTSGRAVGNIQYF. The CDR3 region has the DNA TGTGCCAGCAGTCCTACTAGCGGGAGGGCCGTAGGAAACATTCAGTACTTC.